The following is a T cell receptor beta chain sequence with its context. Its antigen is undetermined. Per germline, CDR1 KGHSH and CDR2 LQKENI. The CDR3 is 14 residues long. Deletions cut 1 base from V and 6 bases from J, with 10 bases between. Assay: immunoSEQ multiplex PCR; the TCRdb copy retains only in-frame clones and omits some. The table has about 78,000 clones, 80% to 90% seen once; the top ten hold about 2.7%. The sample is drawn from a study of T cells in localized non-small cell lung cancer. Broader study findings: A single tumor region was sequenced, leaving heterogeneity possible. There were a median roughly 60 of the top 100 tumor clones appearing in adjacent lung. Uninvolved neighboring lung showed the greatest T cell clonality, exceeding tumor.

This sequence originates from a man between 40 and 69 years old with stage I lung adenocarcinoma. V is TRBV18 and J is TRBJ2-1; tentatively, D is TRBD1 or TRBD2 (5 bases each). Sequencing was performed on peripheral blood, taken before any cancer treatment. In DNA, the CDR3 is TGTGCCAGCTCACCACTCCTGGGACCCAATGAGCAGTTCTTC. It yields the protein CASSPLLGPNEQFF.